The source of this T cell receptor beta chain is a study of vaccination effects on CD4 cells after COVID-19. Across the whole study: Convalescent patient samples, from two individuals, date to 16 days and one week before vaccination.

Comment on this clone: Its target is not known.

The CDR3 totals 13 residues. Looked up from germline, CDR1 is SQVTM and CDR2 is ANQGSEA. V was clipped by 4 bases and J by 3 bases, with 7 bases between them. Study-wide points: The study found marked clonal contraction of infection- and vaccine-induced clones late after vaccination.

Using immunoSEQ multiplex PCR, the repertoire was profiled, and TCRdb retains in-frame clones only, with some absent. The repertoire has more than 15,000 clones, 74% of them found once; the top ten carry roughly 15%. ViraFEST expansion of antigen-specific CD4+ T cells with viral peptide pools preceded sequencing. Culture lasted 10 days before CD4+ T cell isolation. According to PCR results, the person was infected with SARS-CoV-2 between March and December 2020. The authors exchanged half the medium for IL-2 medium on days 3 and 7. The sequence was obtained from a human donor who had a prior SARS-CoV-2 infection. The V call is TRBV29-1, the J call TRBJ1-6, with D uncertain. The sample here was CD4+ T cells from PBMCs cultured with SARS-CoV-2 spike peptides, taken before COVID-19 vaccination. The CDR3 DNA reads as TGCAGCGTTGCAACAGACTATAATTCACCCCTCCACTTT. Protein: CSVATDYNSPLHF. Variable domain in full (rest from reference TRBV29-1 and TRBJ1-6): SAVISQKPSRDICQRGTSLTIQCQVDSQVTMMFWYRQQPGQSLTLIATANQGSEATYESGFVIDKFPISRPNLTFSTLTVSNMSPEDSSIYLCSVATDYNSPLHFGNGTRLTVT.